This T cell receptor (beta chain) comes out of a study of blood T cell repertoires in COVID-19. Study-level information: Material from acute and convalescent COVID-19 was sourced from the United States, Italy and Spain.

TCRdb keeps only in-frame clones here, not all; method: immunoSEQ multiplex PCR. The sample lists a few hundred thousand clones, approximately 86% occurring once. The receptor comes from a middle-aged woman with acute COVID-19. The sequenced sample consisted of PBMCs or T cells enriched from blood (not recorded which).

CDR3 nucleotides: TGTGCCAGCAGTACAGAGAACAAGACAACCGCGGAGACCCAGTACTTC. It is translated as CASSTENKTTAETQYF. The chain couples TRBV27 to TRBJ2-5; D gene uncertain. The V end was cut by 5 bases, the J end by 5 bases, with 21 bases between. Germline V gives CDR1 MNHEY, CDR2 SMNVEV (reference sequence). This CDR3 has 16 amino acids.